This passage covers 29 T cell receptor beta chains from one sample sequenced in a study of OX40 agonist ivuxolimab in advanced cancers. TCRdb keeps only in-frame clones here, not all; method: immunoSEQ multiplex PCR. The sample consists of 50,000 or so clones, 60% to 85% of them appearing once. Material: CD4+ or CD8+ T cells sorted from blood, obtained in a trial of the OX40 agonist ivuxolimab. The source is an adult with an advanced solid tumor such as melanoma, head and neck, liver or kidney cancer.

The chain joins TRBV9 to TRBJ2-3; D gene unclear. The CDR3 spans 16 residues. Germline V gives CDR1 SGDLS, CDR2 YYNGEE. Trimming shortened V by 0 bases and J by 0 bases, and 11 bases separated the two germline ends. CDR3: CASSVVPETSTDTQYF. The DNA for the CDR3 is TGTGCCAGCAGCGTAGTTCCGGAGACTAGCACAGATACGCAGTATTTT.

The chain employs TRBV2 and TRBJ1-5; possibly TRBD1 for D (6 bases). The CDR3 runs to 15 residues. The germline V gene encodes CDR1 SNHLY and CDR2 FYNNEI. V shed 2 bases and J shed 4 bases, with 12 bases lying between them. The CDR3 sequence is CASSEYLGGNQPQHF. The CDR3 bases are TGTGCCAGCAGTGAATACCTAGGGGGGAATCAGCCCCAGCATTTT.

V and J are TRBV29-1 and TRBJ2-1; D possibly corresponds to TRBD1 (5 bases). Trimming left V 2 bases short and J 9 bases short, with 14 bases between. This CDR3 spans 13 amino acids. The germline V gene has CDR1 SQVTM and CDR2 ANQGSEA. The CDR3 DNA is TGCAGCGTTGAATTCCCAGGGCGAGGTGAGCAGTTCTTC. Residues: CSVEFPGRGEQFF.

The rearrangement uses TRBV7-9 and TRBJ1-2; D possibly corresponds to TRBD1 (5 bases). The CDR3 extends over 12 amino acids. CDR1 is SEHNR and CDR2 is FQNEAQ in the germline V gene (reference sequence). V lost 3 bases, J lost 8 bases, and 10 bases lay in between. CDR3 residues: CASSFSRGGYTF. The DNA for the CDR3 is TGTGCCAGCAGCTTTTCGAGGGGCGGCTACACCTTC.

The chain employs TRBV5-1 and TRBJ2-5; a weak D match, TRBD1 (6 bases). V was clipped by 0 bases and J by 1 base, with 7 bases between them. Germline lookup yields CDR1 SGHRS and CDR2 YFSETQ. The CDR3 covers 14 residues. The CDR3 sequence: CASSLGDIQETQYF. The CDR3 DNA reads TGCGCCAGCAGCTTGGGGGACATCCAAGAGACCCAGTACTTC.

The chain uses TRBV7-2 and TRBJ2-2, with 8 bases that match TRBD2. Germline trimming cut 6 bases from V and 6 bases from J; bases unmatched to any gene: 12. In germline, CDR1 is SGHTA, CDR2 FQGNSA. The CDR3 extends over 16 amino acids. DNA of the CDR3: TGTGCCAGCAGGTTGAGGGGCGGGACTAGTGCCGGGGAGCTGTTTTTT. Residues: CASRLRGGTSAGELFF. Full variable domain (rest looked up from reference TRBV7-2 and TRBJ2-2): GAGVSQSPSNKVTEKGKDVELRCDPISGHTALYWYRQSLGQGLEFLIYFQGNSAPDKSGLPSDRFSAERTGGSVSTLTIQRTQQEDSAVYLCASRLRGGTSAGELFFGEGSRLTVL.

This chain connects TRBV5-1 to TRBJ1-4; tentatively, D is TRBD1 (5 bases). CDR3 size: 15 residues. With 0 bases removed from V and 8 bases from J, the gap between germline ends came to 14 bases. The germline gives CDR1 SGHRS, CDR2 YFSETQ. The DNA of the CDR3 is TGCGCCAGCAGCTTGGGGGACGCCCGCGGCGAAAAACTGTTTTTT. Its protein product is CASSLGDARGEKLFF.

The J gene is TRBJ2-2, the V gene TRBV9; D gene uncertain. CDR1 and CDR2 (germline): SGDLS, YYNGEE. Trimming stripped 4 bases from V and 2 bases from J, with 15 bases between. This CDR3 has 16 residues. This CDR3 is CASSPGLVGNTGELFF. The CDR3 DNA reads TGTGCCAGCAGCCCGGGTCTCGTGGGTAACACCGGGGAGCTGTTTTTT.

The gene calls are TRBV7-2 and TRBJ2-3; 7 bases agree with TRBD2. Germline values: CDR1 SGHTA, CDR2 FQGNSA. This CDR3 region has 15 residues. Losses at the gene ends were 3 bases for V and 2 bases for J; bases not matched to a gene: 5. The CDR3 region is CASSFDGTTTDTQYF. The CDR3 coding sequence is TGTGCCAGCAGCTTTGACGGGACTACCACAGATACGCAGTATTTT.

V and J are TRBV6-6 and TRBJ1-6; D unresolved. Deletions cut 0 bases from V and 9 bases from J, with 9 bases between. The CDR3 has 14 amino acids. The germline CDR1 and CDR2 sequences are MNHNY and SVGAGI (reference sequence). The CDR3: CASSYSAPVSPLHF. Written as DNA, the CDR3 is TGTGCCAGCAGTTACTCGGCCCCAGTTTCACCCCTCCACTTT.

The chain couples TRBV4-2 to TRBJ2-3; D is possibly TRBD1 (7 bases). Germline CDR1 LGHNA, CDR2 YNFKEQ. Trimming pared 0 bases from V and 8 bases from J, leaving 18 bases between. This CDR3 contains 16 residues. The CDR3 spells CASSQERGGQGVTQYF. Here the CDR3 DNA reads TGTGCCAGCAGCCAAGAAAGAGGGGGGCAGGGGGTTACGCAGTATTTT.

V gene TRBV6-1 combines with J gene TRBJ1-1, with D uncertain. Germline lookup yields CDR1 MNHNS and CDR2 SASEGT. The CDR3 consists of 13 residues. V lost 5 bases and J lost 3, with 10 bases in between. The CDR3 coding sequence is TGTGCCAGCAGTTTCGCAGAGGACACTGAAGCTTTCTTT. It is translated as CASSFAEDTEAFF.

This clone has only a few counts. The V gene is TRBV27, the J gene TRBJ1-5; D perhaps matches TRBD1 (5 bases). There are 17 residues in the CDR3. Germline V lookup: CDR1 MNHEY, CDR2 SMNVEV (reference sequence). Trimming removed 3 bases at V and 3 bases at J, with 18 bases between. The CDR3 DNA follows: TGTGCCAGCAGTTTCAGAAGGGGCGGACCTCTCAATCAGCCCCAGCATTTT. It encodes CASSFRRGGPLNQPQHF.

This chain joins TRBV6-1 and TRBJ2-1; 7 bases fit TRBD1. The ends lost 8 bases at V and 10 bases at J; junction bases unmatched: 17. The germline V gene has CDR1 MNHNS and CDR2 SASEGT. The CDR3 is 15 amino acids. The CDR3 nucleotides read TGTGCCAGCCTTCCCTCTGGACAGGATTATAGAGAGCAGTTCTTC. Translation: CASLPSGQDYREQFF.

The rearrangement links TRBV7-3 to TRBJ2-1; 12 bases are a match to TRBD2. This CDR3 has 15 amino acids. The germline CDR1 and CDR2 sequences are SGHTA and FQGTGA. The V gene end was trimmed by 4 bases and the J gene end by 6 bases; junction bases not matched to a gene: 4. CDR3 sequence: CASSSSSGGVNEQFF. The CDR3 DNA is TGTGCCAGCAGCTCCTCTAGCGGGGGGGTCAATGAGCAGTTCTTC.

The J gene is TRBJ2-4, the V gene TRBV5-1, with D maybe TRBD1 (6 bases). CDR1 SGHRS and CDR2 YFSETQ come from the germline V gene. The CDR3 is made up of 16 amino acids. V dropped 0 bases and J dropped 0 bases, with 10 bases sitting between them. The CDR3 is CASSLGDTIAKNIQYF. DNA for the CDR3: TGCGCCAGCAGCTTGGGGGACACCATAGCCAAAAACATTCAGTACTTC.

The V and J genes are TRBV25-1 and TRBJ2-3; D is unresolved. CDR1 and CDR2 from the germline V gene are MGHDK and SYGVNS. The CDR3 runs to 13 residues. V shed 5 bases and J shed 5 bases, with 11 bases lying between them. CDR3 in DNA: TGTGCCAGCAGTCAGCTGCTAATAGATACGCAGTATTTT. Translating it yields CASSQLLIDTQYF.

The genes are TRBV12-5 and TRBJ1-3; D gene unclear. V shed 5 bases and J shed 5 bases, with 19 bases lying between them. CDR3 length: 16 residues. The germline CDR1 and CDR2 sequences are LGHNT and FRNRAP. The CDR3 nucleotides read TGTGCTAGTGGTCTCTGGACCCCAATTAGAAGAAACACCATATATTTT. Amino acids: CASGLWTPIRRNTIYF.

This sequence joins TRBV11-2 and TRBJ2-7; D may be TRBD2 (5 bases). Germline V gives CDR1 SGHAT, CDR2 FQNNGV. The V gene lost 4 bases and the J gene lost 9 bases, with 25 bases spanning the gap. The CDR3 length is 16 residues. CDR3 sequence reads: CASSSDSGGLMAAQYF. In DNA, the CDR3 is TGTGCCAGCAGCTCGGACTCAGGCGGCCTCATGGCCGCGCAGTACTTC. Filled out from reference TRBV11-2 and TRBJ2-7, the complete variable domain reads EAGVAQSPRYKIIEKRQSVAFWCNPISGHATLYWYQQILGQGPKLLIQFQNNGVVDDSQLPKDRFSAERLKGVDSTLKIQPAKLEDSAVYLCASSSDSGGLMAAQYFGPGTRLTVT.

This chain links TRBV5-1 with TRBJ2-3, with D hard to call. The germline CDR1 and CDR2 sequences are SGHRS and YFSETQ. V lost 5 bases, J lost 5 bases, and 15 bases lay in between. The CDR3 has 14 residues. The CDR3 region has the DNA TGCGCCAGCAGGTACCGGGCGAACGAAGATACGCAGTATTTT. Its protein product is CASRYRANEDTQYF.

This clone turned up a few times. The genes are TRBV19 and TRBJ2-1; D perhaps matches TRBD1 (5 bases). Trimming shortened V by 5 bases and J by 14 bases, and 16 bases separated the two germline ends. This CDR3 contains 12 residues. Germline loops: CDR1 LNHDA, CDR2 SQIVND (reference sequence). The CDR3 DNA reads TGTGCCAGTAGTCCCCTTCAGGGTATCGAGTTCTTC. Amino acids: CASSPLQGIEFF.

The chain employs TRBV18 and TRBJ2-7, with D perhaps TRBD1 (6 bases). V was pared by 0 bases and J by 6 bases, with 12 bases between. Germline-derived CDR1 and CDR2 are KGHSH and LQKENI. The CDR3 covers 14 residues. CDR3 sequence (DNA): TGTGCCAGCTCACCACCGGGGGCCCGAGGCGAGCAGTACTTC. Encoded protein: CASSPPGARGEQYF.

This chain uses TRBV9 with TRBJ2-7; 7 bases are shared with TRBD1. The germline gives CDR1 SGDLS, CDR2 YYNGEE. V shed 7 bases, J shed 0 bases, and the junction held 13 bases outside the gene matches. The CDR3 loop spans 16 amino acids. Here the CDR3 DNA reads TGTGCCAGCGGAAAGGGGGCAGGGACGAGCTCCTACGAGCAGTACTTC. Its translation: CASGKGAGTSSYEQYF. Together with reference TRBV9 and TRBJ2-7, the CDR3 gives the full variable domain: DSGVTQTPKHLITATGQRVTLRCSPRSGDLSVYWYQQSLDQGLQFLIQYYNGEERAKGNILERFSAQQFPDLHSELNLSSLELGDSALYFCASGKGAGTSSYEQYFGPGTRLTVT.

The chain couples TRBV7-9 to TRBJ2-7; TRBD2 agrees at 7 bases. The CDR3 length is 16 residues. The V segment lost 1 base and the J segment 2 bases; nucleotides outside the gene matches: 8. Germline assignment: CDR1 SEHNR and CDR2 FQNEAQ (reference sequence). The CDR3 region has the DNA TGTGCCAGCAGCTTAGGAGCGGGGTCAATCGCCTACGAGCAGTACTTC. It encodes CASSLGAGSIAYEQYF.

This chain uses TRBV7-6 with TRBJ2-1; D might be TRBD1 or TRBD2, each matching 5 bases. Trimming took off 1 base at V and 6 bases at J, with 16 bases between the two ends. Germline V gives CDR1 SGHVS, CDR2 FNYEAQ. The CDR3 has 16 amino acids. The CDR3 DNA reads as TGTGCCAGCAGCTTAGATACCTCAACGAGGGGCAATGAGCAGTTCTTC. Protein: CASSLDTSTRGNEQFF.

In this sample, this clone turned up once. The chain employs TRBV2 and TRBJ2-7, with D possibly TRBD1 on 5 matching bases. The CDR3 has 12 residues. The germline V gene has CDR1 SNHLY and CDR2 FYNNEI. Trimming pared 4 bases from V and 2 bases from J, leaving 6 bases between. The CDR3 bases are TGTGCCAGCAGTGTGACAGCCTACGAGCAGTACTTC. The encoded protein is CASSVTAYEQYF.

V gene TRBV27 combines with J gene TRBJ1-2; tentative D call: TRBD1 (6 bases). Germline lookup yields CDR1 MNHEY and CDR2 SMNVEV (reference sequence). The length of the CDR3 is 20 residues. V was trimmed by 0 bases and J by 1 base, leaving 24 bases between them. CDR3 bases: TGTGCCAGCAGTTTATCGTACCCATCCCCCAGGGGCGAAAATAACTATGGCTACACCTTC. It translates to CASSLSYPSPRGENNYGYTF.

This rearrangement joins TRBV21-1 to TRBJ1-1; the table assigns TRBD1, which was not confirmed against the DNA. TRBV21-1 is a known pseudogene. CDR3 length: 13 amino acids. The CDR3 reads CANPTGPALEAFF. CDR3 nucleotides: TGTGCCAACCCGACAGGACCCGCTCTTGAAGCTTTCTTT.

The V and J genes are TRBV7-2 and TRBJ2-7; D is unresolved. The V end was cut by 5 bases, the J end by 3 bases, with 17 bases between. CDR3 length: 15 residues. Germline CDR1 is SGHTA and CDR2 is FQGNSA. The CDR3 DNA sequence: TGTGCCAGCAGCCGGAAGCCCTCCGAGAGCTACGAGCAGTACTTC. The encoded protein is CASSRKPSESYEQYF.